The rows below give T cell receptor beta chains drawn from one sample of a study of blood T cell repertoires in COVID-19. This table comes from immunoSEQ multiplex PCR, and its TCRdb copy is limited to in-frame clones, with some not included. The sample carries 95,000 to 110,000 clones, about 85% recorded once. The material sequenced was peripheral blood. The receptors derive from a man over 45 in a cohort sampled during active COVID-19. CDR3s include the opening cysteine and the closing phenylalanine or tryptophan. A D gene is named only where the DNA matches it firmly. Size values are once, few and many counts, or a class for expanded clones, and some rows have none.

d_gene,v_gene,abundance,j_gene,len,CDR3nt,CDR3aa
TRBD1,TRBV7-8,.,TRBJ1-6,15,TGTGCCAGCAGCTTCTTGAGACAGGGGGTTTCACCCCTCCACTTT,CASSFLRQGVSPLHF
TRBD1,TRBV24-1,.,TRBJ2-5,15,TGTGCCACCAGCACGGGACAGGGGCTAAGAGAGACCCAGTACTTC,CATSTGQGLRETQYF
TRBD2,TRBV24-1,.,TRBJ2-3,19,TGTGCCACCAGTGAGATCGGCCTAGCGGGGGGGAAAAGCACAGATACGCAGTATTTT,CATSEIGLAGGKSTDTQYF
.,TRBV2,.,TRBJ1-3,13,TGTGCCAGCATGTTCGGGGTTGGAAACACCATATATTTT,CASMFGVGNTIYF
TRBD1,TRBV25-1,.,TRBJ2-7,13,TGTGCCAGCAAGGGGCAGGGGGCATACGAGCAGTACTTC,CASKGQGAYEQYF
.,TRBV3-1/TRBV3-2,.,TRBJ2-1,14,TGTGCCAGCAGCCAAGGCGGGGCCTACAATGAGCAGTTCTTC,CASSQGGAYNEQFF
TRBD2,TRBV29-1,.,TRBJ2-3,13,TGCAGCGTGGATAGCGGGGGCACAGATACGCAGTATTTT,CSVDSGGTDTQYF
.,TRBV18,.,TRBJ1-1,15,TGTGCCAGCTCACCAGACAGAACTTTGAACACTGAAGCTTTCTTT,CASSPDRTLNTEAFF
TRBD1,TRBV27,.,TRBJ1-5,15,TGTGCCAGCAGACCGGGACAGGGACAAAATCAGCCCCAGCATTTT,CASRPGQGQNQPQHF
.,TRBV11-3,.,TRBJ2-5,15,TGTGCCAGCAGCTTAGGGATTGGGGAGCAAGAGACCCAGTACTTC,CASSLGIGEQETQYF
.,TRBV3-1/TRBV3-2,.,TRBJ2-2,14,TGTGCCAGCAGCCAAAGGGGGAACACCGGGGAGCTGTTTTTT,CASSQRGNTGELFF
.,TRBV5-5,.,TRBJ2-2,17,TGTGCCAGCAGCTTAGCTAGCGCTTCTACTTATACCGGGGAGCTGTTTTTT,CASSLASASTYTGELFF
.,TRBV27,.,TRBJ1-2,17,TGTGCCAGCAGTCCAACTTTGAACAGAGCCGAGAACTATGGCTACACCTTC,CASSPTLNRAENYGYTF
TRBD1,TRBV11-2,.,TRBJ1-2,13,TGTGCCAGCAGCGCCGACAGGGGCTATGGCTACACCTTC,CASSADRGYGYTF
TRBD1,TRBV5-1,.,TRBJ1-1,14,TGCGCCAGCAGCACGACAGGGTTGATCACTGAAGCTTTCTTT,CASSTTGLITEAFF
TRBD2,TRBV5-8,.,TRBJ2-5,15,TGTGCCAGCACCCCTGGACTAGCGGGGCAAGAGACCCAGTACTTC,CASTPGLAGQETQYF
.,TRBV10-3,.,TRBJ1-1,13,TGTGCCATCAGTGAGGGCCAGGGAATTGAAGCTTTCTTT,CAISEGQGIEAFF
.,TRBV19,.,TRBJ1-2,13,TGTGCCAGTTCGGCAGCGGAGGGGTATGGCTACACCTTC,CASSAAEGYGYTF
.,TRBV5-1,.,TRBJ1-6,15,TGCGCCAGCAGCTCGCACAGAAACGATAATTCACCCCTCCACTTT,CASSSHRNDNSPLHF
.,TRBV5-6,.,TRBJ1-3,16,TGTGCCAGCAGCTTGGATGTGAGGGCCCCTGGAAACACCATATATTTT,CASSLDVRAPGNTIYF
.,TRBV7-9,.,TRBJ1-2,13,TGTGCCAGCAGCTTTGAGGGGGTTTACGGCTACACCTTC,CASSFEGVYGYTF
.,TRBV14,.,TRBJ2-3,16,TGTGCCAGCCGCCGTAGCGGTCTCAGGGGGACAGATACGCAGTATTTT,CASRRSGLRGTDTQYF
TRBD1,TRBV7-2,few,TRBJ2-7,13,TGTGCCAGCAGCTGGGGACAGGGCTACGAGCAGTACTTC,CASSWGQGYEQYF
TRBD1,TRBV3-1/TRBV3-2,.,TRBJ2-1,18,TGTGCCAGCAGCCCGACAGGGGGACTGTCTAGCTCCTACAATGAGCAGTTCTTC,CASSPTGGLSSSYNEQFF
.,TRBV19,.,TRBJ1-6,14,TGTGCCAGTAGTATAGATGCACGCGATTCGGCCCTCCACTTT,CASSIDARDSALHF
TRBD1,TRBV28,.,TRBJ2-1,13,TGTGCCAGCTCTGTTGGGACAGTCAATGAGCAGTTCTTC,CASSVGTVNEQFF
TRBD1,TRBV6-5,.,TRBJ1-2,13,TGTGCCAGCAGCCCGACAGGGGTCGGTGGCTACACCTTC,CASSPTGVGGYTF
TRBD1,TRBV5-5,.,TRBJ2-1,16,TGTGCCAGCAGCTTCGGTGGGACAGGGGGCTTCAATGAGCAGTTCTTC,CASSFGGTGGFNEQFF
.,TRBV19,few,TRBJ2-2,15,TGTGCCAGTAGTACCCGACATTCGAACACCGGGGAGCTGTTTTTT,CASSTRHSNTGELFF
.,TRBV5-5,.,TRBJ1-1,14,TGTGCCAGCAGCTTGATGGGCCCAGGCACTGAAGCTTTCTTT,CASSLMGPGTEAFF
TRBD1,TRBV10-3,.,TRBJ1-2,16,TGTGCCATCAGTGAGTCGGTTGACAGGGGGAACTATGGCTACACCTTC,CAISESVDRGNYGYTF
TRBD1,TRBV6-1,.,TRBJ1-1,15,TGTGCCAGCAGCGAAGGTCCACAGGGGAGGACTGAAGCTTTCTTT,CASSEGPQGRTEAFF
.,TRBV2,few,TRBJ1-3,13,TGTGCCAGCAGTGAGCAGACTGGAAACACCATATATTTT,CASSEQTGNTIYF
TRBD1,TRBV6-5,.,TRBJ1-1,15,TGTGCCAGCAGTTACTCCCGCAGGGGGCGGACTGAAGCTTTCTTT,CASSYSRRGRTEAFF
.,TRBV4-3,.,TRBJ1-2,16,TGCGCCAGCAGCCAAGACCCCAGGGGTGGATCCTATGGCTACACCTTC,CASSQDPRGGSYGYTF